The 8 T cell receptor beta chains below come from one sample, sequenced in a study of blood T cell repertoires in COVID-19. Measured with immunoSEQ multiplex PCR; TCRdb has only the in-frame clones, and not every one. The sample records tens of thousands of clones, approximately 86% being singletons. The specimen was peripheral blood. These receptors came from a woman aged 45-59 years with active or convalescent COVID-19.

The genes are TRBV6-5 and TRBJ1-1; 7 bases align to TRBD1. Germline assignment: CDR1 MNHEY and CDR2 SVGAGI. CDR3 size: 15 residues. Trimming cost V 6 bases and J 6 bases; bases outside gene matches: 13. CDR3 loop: CASRGEGGERAEAFF. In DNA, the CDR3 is TGTGCCAGCAGGGGGGAAGGGGGCGAGAGAGCTGAAGCTTTCTTT.

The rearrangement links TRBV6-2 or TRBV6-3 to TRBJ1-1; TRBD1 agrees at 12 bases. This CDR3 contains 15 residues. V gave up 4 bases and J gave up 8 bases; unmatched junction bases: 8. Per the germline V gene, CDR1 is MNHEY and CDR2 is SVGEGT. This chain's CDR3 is CASSSAGTGGQEAFF. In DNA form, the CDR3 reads TGTGCCAGCAGTTCCGCCGGGACAGGGGGCCAGGAAGCTTTCTTT.

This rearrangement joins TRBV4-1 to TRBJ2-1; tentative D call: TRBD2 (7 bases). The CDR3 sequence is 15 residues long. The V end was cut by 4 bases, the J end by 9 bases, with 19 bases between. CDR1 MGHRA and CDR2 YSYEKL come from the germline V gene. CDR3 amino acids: CASSLEGGGRGEQFF. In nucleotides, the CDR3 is TGCGCCAGCAGCCTAGAAGGGGGGGGACGGGGTGAGCAGTTCTTC.

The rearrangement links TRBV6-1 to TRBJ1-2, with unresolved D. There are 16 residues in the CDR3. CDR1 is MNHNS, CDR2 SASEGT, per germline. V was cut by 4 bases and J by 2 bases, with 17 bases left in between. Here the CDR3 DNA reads TGTGCCAGCAGTGGGTTTGACACGACATTAAACTATGGCTACACCTTC. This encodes CASSGFDTTLNYGYTF.

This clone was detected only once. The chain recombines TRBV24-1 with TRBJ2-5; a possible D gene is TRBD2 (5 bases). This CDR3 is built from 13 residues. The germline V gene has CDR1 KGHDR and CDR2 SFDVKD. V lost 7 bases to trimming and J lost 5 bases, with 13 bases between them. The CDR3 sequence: CATSPGSTETQYF. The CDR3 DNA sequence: TGTGCCACCAGCCCGGGGTCTACTGAGACCCAGTACTTC.

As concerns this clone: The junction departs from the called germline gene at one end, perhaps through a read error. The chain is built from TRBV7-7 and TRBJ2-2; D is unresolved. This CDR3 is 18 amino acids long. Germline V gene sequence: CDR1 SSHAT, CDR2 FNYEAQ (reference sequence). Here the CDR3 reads CASSFSPIRTSNTGELFF. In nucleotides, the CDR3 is TGTGCTAGCAGCTTTTCTCCCATCCGCACTTCGAACACCGGGGAGCTGTTTTTT.

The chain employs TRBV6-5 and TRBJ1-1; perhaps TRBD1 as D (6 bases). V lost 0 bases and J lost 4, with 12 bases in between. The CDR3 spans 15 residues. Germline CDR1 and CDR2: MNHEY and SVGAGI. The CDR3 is CASSYSSGASTEAFF. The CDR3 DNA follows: TGTGCCAGCAGTTACTCTTCAGGGGCAAGCACTGAAGCTTTCTTT.

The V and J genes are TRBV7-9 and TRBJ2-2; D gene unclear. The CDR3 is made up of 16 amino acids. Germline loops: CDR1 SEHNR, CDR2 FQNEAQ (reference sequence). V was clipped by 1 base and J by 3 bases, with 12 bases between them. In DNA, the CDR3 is TGTGCCAGCAGCTTAGAAAATTGGCCGTACACCGGGGAGCTGTTTTTT. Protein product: CASSLENWPYTGELFF.